This T cell receptor beta chain is drawn from a study of control samples from healthy donors and cancer patients (dated by TCRdb to the early 2020s). From a lookup of the germline V gene, CDR1 and CDR2 are SGDLS and YYNGEE. The CDR3 numbers 16 residues from cysteine through phenylalanine. Just the 48-base CDR3 DNA is kept, in frame starting at base 1. Between the V and J ends, shortened by 0 bases and 3 bases respectively, the junction contains 13 bases. On this clone: This clone's antigen is unknown. No much larger clone exists at a distance of one base, and base qualities are not known.

Libraries were made using the immunoSEQ multiplex PCR assay. What TCRdb holds here is the immuneACCESS table cut down to in-frame rearrangements. Part of the clones is not present; checked against another copy, under half of the missing clones reflect an unresolved V gene, and the others are unexplained. Present in this sample are 130,000 to 150,000 clones, 88% of which were seen just once. Jointly, the top ten make up around 8.2% of the sample. The rearranged segments are TRBV9 and TRBJ1-5, with an unclear D gene assignment. Sequences were obtained from blood. The receptor comes from a woman between 25 and 40 years old in good health. The DNA sequence is as follows: TGTGCCAGCAGCGTAGGGGCAGGTATAGACAATCAGCCCCAGCATTTT. Translated, this gives CASSVGAGIDNQPQHF.